A selection of T cell receptor beta chains follows, all from one sample in a study of cytomegalovirus exposure and HLA in healthy donors. The assay was immunoSEQ multiplex PCR, and TCRdb's table has in-frame clones only and misses some. The top ten hold about 0.37% of the sample, which has 150,000 to 200,000 clones, roughly 83% seen once. The specimen was PBMCs. These receptors were taken from a male donor in good health and CMV-seropositive. Both conserved end residues are part of each CDR3. Each record gives: D gene, CDR3 length, J gene, V gene, clone size, CDR3 DNA, CDR3 protein. A D gene is named only where the DNA matches it firmly. Clone size is not always given. Where it is, it says once, few, many or a class for expanded clones.

d_gene: TRBD1
len: 15
j_gene: TRBJ2-5
v_gene: TRBV6-5
abundance: -
CDR3nt: TGTGCCAGCAGTTACCGCTCCCGGGACCCAGGGGGCAAGTACTTC
CDR3aa: CASSYRSRDPGGKYF

d_gene: -
len: 15
j_gene: TRBJ2-7
v_gene: TRBV19
abundance: -
CDR3nt: TGTGCCAGTAGTATAAAGGGGCGACTGAACTACGAGCAGTACTTC
CDR3aa: CASSIKGRLNYEQYF

d_gene: -
len: 15
j_gene: TRBJ2-3
v_gene: TRBV28
abundance: -
CDR3nt: TGTGCCAGCAGTCCGGCCCGGACAGGCACAGATACGCAGTATTTT
CDR3aa: CASSPARTGTDTQYF

d_gene: -
len: 14
j_gene: TRBJ1-1
v_gene: TRBV5-1
abundance: -
CDR3nt: TGCGCCAGCCGAACCGACAGAGTGAACACTGAAGCTTTCTTT
CDR3aa: CASRTDRVNTEAFF

d_gene: -
len: 18
j_gene: TRBJ2-7
v_gene: TRBV15
abundance: -
CDR3nt: TGTGCCACCAGCTTGGGGCCAACCCCGGGGGACGGACCCTACGAGCAGTACTTC
CDR3aa: CATSLGPTPGDGPYEQYF

d_gene: -
len: 14
j_gene: TRBJ2-7
v_gene: TRBV11-1
abundance: -
CDR3nt: TGTGCCAGCAGCTTAGAACGGTCGTCCTACGAGCAGTACTTC
CDR3aa: CASSLERSSYEQYF

d_gene: TRBD2
len: 20
j_gene: TRBJ2-2
v_gene: TRBV4-2
abundance: -
CDR3nt: TGTGCCAGCAGCCAAGCCCTCAGGACTAGCGGGAGAGGGGGGACCGGGGAGCTGTTTTTT
CDR3aa: CASSQALRTSGRGGTGELFF

d_gene: -
len: 14
j_gene: TRBJ2-7
v_gene: TRBV19
abundance: -
CDR3nt: TGTGCCAGTAGTTCGGACAGCGTGTCCTACGAGCAGTACTTC
CDR3aa: CASSSDSVSYEQYF

d_gene: TRBD1
len: 13
j_gene: TRBJ1-1
v_gene: TRBV9
abundance: -
CDR3nt: TGTGCCAGCAGCGAGAGGGGGCTTCCTGAAGCTTTCTTT
CDR3aa: CASSERGLPEAFF

d_gene: TRBD2
len: 13
j_gene: TRBJ2-1
v_gene: TRBV10-3
abundance: -
CDR3nt: TGTGCCATTGCGGGAGGGCCGTACAATGAGCAGTTCTTC
CDR3aa: CAIAGGPYNEQFF

d_gene: -
len: 15
j_gene: TRBJ2-3
v_gene: TRBV30
abundance: -
CDR3nt: TGTGCCTGGAGTGTAGGCAGGAGGAGCACAGATACGCAGTATTTT
CDR3aa: CAWSVGRRSTDTQYF

d_gene: TRBD2
len: 14
j_gene: TRBJ2-2
v_gene: TRBV4-3
abundance: -
CDR3nt: TGCGCCAGCCGCCAGTCGGGAGGGACCGGGGAGCTGTTTTTT
CDR3aa: CASRQSGGTGELFF

d_gene: TRBD1
len: 17
j_gene: TRBJ2-2
v_gene: TRBV7-3
abundance: -
CDR3nt: TGTGCCAGCAGCCCCGGGACAGGAAGGACTTTAGGGGGGGAGCTGTTTTTT
CDR3aa: CASSPGTGRTLGGELFF

d_gene: TRBD2
len: 15
j_gene: TRBJ2-7
v_gene: TRBV4-2
abundance: once
CDR3nt: TGTGCCAGCAGCCCTGAGGGAGCGGGACCTTACGAGCAGTACTTC
CDR3aa: CASSPEGAGPYEQYF

d_gene: -
len: 16
j_gene: TRBJ1-5
v_gene: TRBV2
abundance: -
CDR3nt: TGTGCCAGCAGTCGACAGCCAGGGTCAAGCAATCAGCCCCAGCATTTT
CDR3aa: CASSRQPGSSNQPQHF

d_gene: TRBD2
len: 15
j_gene: TRBJ2-1
v_gene: TRBV4-2
abundance: -
CDR3nt: TGTGCCAGCAGCCAGGAGCGGGGGGGCCGAAATGAGCAGTTCTTC
CDR3aa: CASSQERGGRNEQFF

d_gene: -
len: 15
j_gene: TRBJ1-1
v_gene: TRBV10-3
abundance: -
CDR3nt: TGTGCCATCAGTGAGTCGATACAGCTGAACACTGAAGCTTTCTTT
CDR3aa: CAISESIQLNTEAFF

d_gene: TRBD1
len: 12
j_gene: TRBJ1-2
v_gene: TRBV6-5
abundance: -
CDR3nt: TGTGCCTCCCAGGGGACAGGGGGTGGCTACACCTTC
CDR3aa: CASQGTGGGYTF

d_gene: TRBD1
len: 13
j_gene: TRBJ2-7
v_gene: TRBV6-5
abundance: -
CDR3nt: TGTGCCAGCAGAGCGGACAGGGACTACGAGCAGTACTTC
CDR3aa: CASRADRDYEQYF

d_gene: -
len: 13
j_gene: TRBJ1-2
v_gene: TRBV5-1
abundance: -
CDR3nt: TGCGCCAGCAGCTTTGAAGGGGAAGTCGGCTACACCTTC
CDR3aa: CASSFEGEVGYTF

d_gene: TRBD2
len: 15
j_gene: TRBJ2-3
v_gene: TRBV28
abundance: -
CDR3nt: TGTGCCAGCAGCCTAGCGGGGGGGCCGTCCGATACGCAGTATTTT
CDR3aa: CASSLAGGPSDTQYF

d_gene: -
len: 14
j_gene: TRBJ2-5
v_gene: TRBV19
abundance: few
CDR3nt: TGTGCCAGTAGTTTGAGGGATACGGAAGAGACCCAGTACTTC
CDR3aa: CASSLRDTEETQYF

d_gene: TRBD1
len: 16
j_gene: TRBJ1-5
v_gene: TRBV6-1
abundance: -
CDR3nt: TGTGCCAGCAGTGAGAGAACAGGGGTTATTGATCAGCCCCAGCATTTT
CDR3aa: CASSERTGVIDQPQHF

d_gene: TRBD1
len: 14
j_gene: TRBJ1-2
v_gene: TRBV5-4
abundance: -
CDR3nt: TGTGCCAGCAGCTTGTCAGGGACAGGGACGGAAAACACCTTC
CDR3aa: CASSLSGTGTENTF

d_gene: -
len: 13
j_gene: TRBJ1-5
v_gene: TRBV28
abundance: -
CDR3nt: TGTGCCAGCATCTCGAGGGGAGGTCAGCCCCAGCATTTT
CDR3aa: CASISRGGQPQHF

d_gene: -
len: 12
j_gene: TRBJ1-2
v_gene: TRBV2
abundance: -
CDR3nt: TGTGCCCCTCAAGAGGGTTTAAGTGGCTACACCTTC
CDR3aa: CAPQEGLSGYTF

d_gene: -
len: 12
j_gene: TRBJ2-2
v_gene: TRBV7-3
abundance: few
CDR3nt: TGTGCCAGCAGCTTAGCTATCGGGGAGCTGTTTTTT
CDR3aa: CASSLAIGELFF

d_gene: TRBD2
len: 13
j_gene: TRBJ2-7
v_gene: TRBV29-1
abundance: -
CDR3nt: TGCAGCGTTAGGACTAGCGGGTCCTACGAGCAGTACTTC
CDR3aa: CSVRTSGSYEQYF

d_gene: -
len: 16
j_gene: TRBJ1-5
v_gene: TRBV27
abundance: -
CDR3nt: TGTGCCAGCACTTCTATTGGGGGGGGAGGCAATCAGCCCCAGCATTTT
CDR3aa: CASTSIGGGGNQPQHF

d_gene: TRBD1
len: 15
j_gene: TRBJ1-1
v_gene: TRBV19
abundance: -
CDR3nt: TGTGCCAGTAGAATAATGGCAGGGGGATTTACTGAAGCTTTCTTT
CDR3aa: CASRIMAGGFTEAFF

d_gene: TRBD1
len: 14
j_gene: TRBJ2-7
v_gene: TRBV18
abundance: once
CDR3nt: TGTGCCAGCTCCGCGACAGGGGGCTTCTACGAGCAGTACTTC
CDR3aa: CASSATGGFYEQYF

d_gene: TRBD1
len: 14
j_gene: TRBJ1-5
v_gene: TRBV7-2
abundance: -
CDR3nt: TGTGCCAGCAACCGACAGGGTGGGAGTCAGCCCCAGCATTTT
CDR3aa: CASNRQGGSQPQHF

d_gene: TRBD1
len: 15
j_gene: TRBJ1-1
v_gene: TRBV5-4
abundance: few
CDR3nt: TGTGCCAGCAGCGGCACCGGGACAGGGACCCCTGAAGCTTTCTTT
CDR3aa: CASSGTGTGTPEAFF

d_gene: -
len: 13
j_gene: TRBJ1-3
v_gene: TRBV10-3
abundance: -
CDR3nt: TGTGGGGTACGGGACACTCAAGGAAACACCATATATTTT
CDR3aa: CGVRDTQGNTIYF

d_gene: TRBD2
len: 14
j_gene: TRBJ2-1
v_gene: TRBV7-3
abundance: -
CDR3nt: TGTGCCAGCAGCCCCTCGGGGAGGGTCAATGAGCAGTTCTTC
CDR3aa: CASSPSGRVNEQFF

d_gene: TRBD1
len: 14
j_gene: TRBJ1-1
v_gene: TRBV5-4
abundance: -
CDR3nt: TGTGCCAGCACCTTCGACAGGGAGAGCACTGAAGCTTTCTTT
CDR3aa: CASTFDRESTEAFF

d_gene: -
len: 17
j_gene: TRBJ1-4
v_gene: TRBV21-1
abundance: -
CDR3nt: TGTGCCAGCAGCAAAGCGCTTTTTTGGGGAGAAGATGAAAAACTGTTTTTT
CDR3aa: CASSKALFWGEDEKLFF

d_gene: -
len: 14
j_gene: TRBJ2-1
v_gene: TRBV5-4
abundance: once
CDR3nt: TGTGCCAGCAGCTCACTAGCAGGCTACAATGAGCAGTTCTTC
CDR3aa: CASSSLAGYNEQFF

d_gene: -
len: 14
j_gene: TRBJ2-7
v_gene: TRBV7-9
abundance: -
CDR3nt: TGTGCCAGCAGCTCCCTAGCTTATCTAGACGAGCAGTACTTC
CDR3aa: CASSSLAYLDEQYF

d_gene: TRBD1
len: 14
j_gene: TRBJ2-5
v_gene: TRBV9
abundance: -
CDR3nt: TGTGCCAGCAGTCCCGGACAGGGGCAAGAGACCCAGTACTTC
CDR3aa: CASSPGQGQETQYF

d_gene: TRBD2
len: 17
j_gene: TRBJ2-1
v_gene: TRBV19
abundance: once
CDR3nt: TGTGCCAGTAGTATATATGGACTAGCGGGAGGGGACAATGAGCAGTTCTTC
CDR3aa: CASSIYGLAGGDNEQFF

d_gene: TRBD2
len: 15
j_gene: TRBJ2-1
v_gene: TRBV19
abundance: -
CDR3nt: TGTGCCAGTAGCTCCCCCGGGACTAGCTTCAATGAGCAGTTCTTC
CDR3aa: CASSSPGTSFNEQFF

d_gene: -
len: 14
j_gene: TRBJ2-3
v_gene: TRBV7-2
abundance: -
CDR3nt: TGTGCCAGCAGCTTACAAGCGGCCACAGATACGCAGTATTTT
CDR3aa: CASSLQAATDTQYF

d_gene: -
len: 16
j_gene: TRBJ1-3
v_gene: TRBV28
abundance: -
CDR3nt: TGTGCCAGCAGTACCGGGGAGGTCCGCTCTGGAAACACCATATATTTT
CDR3aa: CASSTGEVRSGNTIYF

d_gene: -
len: 13
j_gene: TRBJ2-7
v_gene: TRBV5-1
abundance: few
CDR3nt: TGCGCCAGCAGCTGGGGACTTACCTACGAGCAGTACTTC
CDR3aa: CASSWGLTYEQYF